The rows below give T cell receptor beta chains drawn from one sample of a study of T cell responses to AZD1222 COVID-19 vaccine. Measured with immunoSEQ multiplex PCR; TCRdb has only the in-frame clones, and not every one. The sample records under 150,000 clones, about nine tenths being singletons. The source was peripheral blood, collected 28 days after the second AZD1222 dose. The source of these receptors is an adult who received the AZD1222 COVID-19 vaccine. Both conserved end residues are part of each CDR3. Size tells how often a clone was seen (once, few, many) or the class of an expanded clone, and some rows leave it out.

j_gene | v_gene | abundance | CDR3aa
TRBJ2-2 | TRBV7-9 | - | CASSSLGTANTGELFF
TRBJ1-5 | TRBV15 | - | CATSGGPDRLSQPQHF
TRBJ2-2 | TRBV9 | - | CASSPGTSGNTGELFF
TRBJ2-3 | TRBV5-6 | once | CASSRDRGYTDTQYF
TRBJ1-2 | TRBV2 | - | CASSDSGGSDGYTF
TRBJ2-2 | TRBV2 | few | CASSPLGQGANTGELFF
TRBJ2-7 | TRBV6-2/TRBV6-3 | - | CASSHLGAGVLWEQYF
TRBJ1-2 | TRBV7-2 | - | CASSLAGGIGEGYTF
TRBJ1-4 | TRBV6-5 | - | CASSYGPPLEWEKLFF
TRBJ1-5 | TRBV7-2 | few | CASSLVRDSNQPQHF
TRBJ2-3 | TRBV6-5 | once | CASTHSGGPTDTQYF
TRBJ2-5 | TRBV19 | - | CASSITGLAGEGAQYF
TRBJ1-2 | TRBV12-3/TRBV12-4 | - | CASSRQGRWGYTF
TRBJ2-1 | TRBV7-8 | - | CASSWRDISSYNEQFF
TRBJ2-4 | TRBV27 | - | CASSPDRLAKNIQYF
TRBJ1-2 | TRBV14 | - | CASSGRAALGYGYTF
TRBJ1-1 | TRBV5-1 | - | CASSLTPGGNTEAFF
TRBJ2-6 | TRBV3-1/TRBV3-2 | - | CASSQQTSSGANVLTF
TRBJ1-2 | TRBV29-1 | - | CSVEEGGVRYGYTF
TRBJ2-5 | TRBV2 | - | CASSQSGGTGQETQYF
TRBJ2-1 | TRBV7-3 | - | CASSSRSGTYNEQFF
TRBJ2-7 | TRBV5-4 | - | CASSLERASYEQYF